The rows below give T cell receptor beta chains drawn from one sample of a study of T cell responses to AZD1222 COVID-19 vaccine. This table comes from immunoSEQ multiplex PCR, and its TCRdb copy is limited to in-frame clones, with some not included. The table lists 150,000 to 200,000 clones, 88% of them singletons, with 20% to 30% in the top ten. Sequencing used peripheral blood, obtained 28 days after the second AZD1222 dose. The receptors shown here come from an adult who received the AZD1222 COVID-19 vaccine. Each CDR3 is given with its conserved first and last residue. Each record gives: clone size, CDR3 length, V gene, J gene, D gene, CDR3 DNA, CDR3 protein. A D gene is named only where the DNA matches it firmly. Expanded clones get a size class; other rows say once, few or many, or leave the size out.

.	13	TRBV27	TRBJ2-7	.	TGTGCCAGCAGCGCGGTTGGGCCCTACGAGCAGTACTTC	CASSAVGPYEQYF
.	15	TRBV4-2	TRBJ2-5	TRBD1	TGTGCCAGCAGCCACGAAACAGGGGCCGCCGAGACCCAGTACTTC	CASSHETGAAETQYF
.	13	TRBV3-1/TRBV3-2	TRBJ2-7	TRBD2	TGTGCCAGCAGCCTAGGGAGGGTCTACGAGCAGTACTTC	CASSLGRVYEQYF
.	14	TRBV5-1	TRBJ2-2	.	TGCGCCAGCAGCTTATGGTCGGGCACCGGGGAGCTGTTTTTT	CASSLWSGTGELFF
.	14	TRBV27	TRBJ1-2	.	TGTGCCACCAAGAAACAGGGAATTAACTATGGCTACACCTTC	CATKKQGINYGYTF
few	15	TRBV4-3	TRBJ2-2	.	TGCGCCAGCAGCCAAAAAGCAGGGGACACCGGGGAGCTGTTTTTT	CASSQKAGDTGELFF
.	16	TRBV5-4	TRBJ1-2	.	TGTGCCAGCAGCTTGGAGGGGGTCATAAAGAAGGGTGGCTACACCTTC	CASSLEGVIKKGGYTF
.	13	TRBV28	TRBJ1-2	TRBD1	TGTGCCAGCAGTTCCCGGGACAGGGGAGGCTACACCTTC	CASSSRDRGGYTF
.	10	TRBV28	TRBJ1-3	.	TGTGCCAGCCAGAGAAACACCATATATTTT	CASQRNTIYF
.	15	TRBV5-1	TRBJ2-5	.	TGCGCCAGCAGCTTGGCCGGGACCCCTAAAGAGACCCAGTACTTC	CASSLAGTPKETQYF
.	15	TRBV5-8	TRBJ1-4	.	TGTGCCAGCAGTCCCGGGGCAGCTAGTAATGAAAAACTGTTTTTT	CASSPGAASNEKLFF
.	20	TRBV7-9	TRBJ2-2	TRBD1	TGTGCCAGCAGCAAGCAAGCCTTGTTCCGGAGGGACAGGGTCAACGGGGAGCTGTTTTTT	CASSKQALFRRDRVNGELFF
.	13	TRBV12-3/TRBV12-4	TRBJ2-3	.	TGTGCCAGCAGTCCTGGGGGCGCAGATACGCAGTATTTT	CASSPGGADTQYF
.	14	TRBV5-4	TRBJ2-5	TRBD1	TGTGCCAGCAGCTTCACCGGGACAGAAGAGACCCAGTACTTC	CASSFTGTEETQYF
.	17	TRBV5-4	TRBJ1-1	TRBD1	TGTGCCAGCAGCTTGGGTGGGACAGACGCGATGAACACTGAAGCTTTCTTT	CASSLGGTDAMNTEAFF
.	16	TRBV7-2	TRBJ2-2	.	TGTGCCAGCAGCTTAGGCGGGACAGCGAACACCGGGGAGCTGTTTTTT	CASSLGGTANTGELFF
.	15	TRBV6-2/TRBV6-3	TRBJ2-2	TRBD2	TGTGCCAGCAGTCGGGCGGGAGTGGTTACCGGGGAGCTGTTTTTT	CASSRAGVVTGELFF
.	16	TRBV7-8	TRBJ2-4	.	TGTGCCAGCCACGACGGACGGCGGATCGCCAAAAACATTCAGTACTTC	CASHDGRRIAKNIQYF
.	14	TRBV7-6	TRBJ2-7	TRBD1	TGTGCCAGCAGCCCTCGACAGGGGGACTACGAGCAGTACTTC	CASSPRQGDYEQYF
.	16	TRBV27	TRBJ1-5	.	TGTGCCAGCAGTTTGACCGGGGGCCTAAGGAATCAGCCCCAGCATTTT	CASSLTGGLRNQPQHF
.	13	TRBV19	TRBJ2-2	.	TGTGCCAGTAGTATCGGGCACACCGGGGAGCTGTTTTTT	CASSIGHTGELFF
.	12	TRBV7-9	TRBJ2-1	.	TGTGCCAGCAGTTTCGGGGATAATGAGCAGTTCTTC	CASSFGDNEQFF
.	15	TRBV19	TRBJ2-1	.	TGTGCCAGTGCGATAGGCCTAAGCTCCTACAATGAGCAGTTCTTC	CASAIGLSSYNEQFF
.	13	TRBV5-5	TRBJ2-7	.	TGTGCCAGCAGCCGAACAGGCTACTACGAGCAGTACTTC	CASSRTGYYEQYF
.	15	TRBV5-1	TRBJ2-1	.	TGCGCCAGCAGGTTATCGGTACGCTCCTACAATGAGCAGTTCTTC	CASRLSVRSYNEQFF
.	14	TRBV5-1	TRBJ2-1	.	TGCGCCAGCAGTCCTCGGGATAACCCCAATGAGCAGTTCTTC	CASSPRDNPNEQFF
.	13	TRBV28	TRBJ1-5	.	TGTGCCAGCAGTCTGGGGGCGTATCAGCCCCAGCATTTT	CASSLGAYQPQHF
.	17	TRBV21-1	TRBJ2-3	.	TGTGCCAGCAGCAGAATGAGAAAGCGGGAGGCCACAGATACGCAGTATTTT	CASSRMRKREATDTQYF
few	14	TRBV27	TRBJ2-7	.	TGTGCCAGCAGTCTCCACGGACCAGGAAACGAGCAGTACTTC	CASSLHGPGNEQYF
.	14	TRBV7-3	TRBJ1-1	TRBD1	TGTGCCAGCAGCCCGACCGACAGGGACACTGAAGCTTTCTTT	CASSPTDRDTEAFF
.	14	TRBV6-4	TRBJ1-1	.	TGTGCCAGCGATGGGGATCAGATGAACACTGAAGCTTTCTTT	CASDGDQMNTEAFF
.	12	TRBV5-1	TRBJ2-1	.	TGCGCCAGCAGCCCCGTGGCGGGGGAGCAGTTCTTC	CASSPVAGEQFF
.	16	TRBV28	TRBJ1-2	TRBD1	TGTGCCAGCAGTCAAACCCAGGGGGTAAAGGACTATGGCTACACCTTC	CASSQTQGVKDYGYTF
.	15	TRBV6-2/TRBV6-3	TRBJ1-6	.	TGTGCCAGCAGTCCGACGGGACCGATCAATTCACCCCTCCACTTT	CASSPTGPINSPLHF
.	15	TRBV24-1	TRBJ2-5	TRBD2	TGTGCCACCAGTGATTTGGGACTAGCGGAAGAGACCCAGTACTTC	CATSDLGLAEETQYF
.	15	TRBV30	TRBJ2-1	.	TGTGCCTGGAGTGGGATGGTTAGCTCCTACAATGAGCAGTTCTTC	CAWSGMVSSYNEQFF
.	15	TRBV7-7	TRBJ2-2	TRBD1	TGTGCTAGCAGCCCGGACAGGGCGAACACCGGGGAGCTGTTTTTT	CASSPDRANTGELFF